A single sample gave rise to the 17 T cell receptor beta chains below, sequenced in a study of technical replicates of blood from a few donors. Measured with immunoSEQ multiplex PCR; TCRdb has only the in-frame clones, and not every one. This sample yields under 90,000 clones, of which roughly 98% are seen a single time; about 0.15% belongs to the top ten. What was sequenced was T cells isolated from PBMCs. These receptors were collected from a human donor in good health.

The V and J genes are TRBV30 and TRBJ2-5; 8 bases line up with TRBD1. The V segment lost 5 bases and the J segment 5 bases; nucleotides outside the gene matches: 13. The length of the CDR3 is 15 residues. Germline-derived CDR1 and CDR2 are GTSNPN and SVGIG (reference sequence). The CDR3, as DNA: TGTGCCTGGGGGACATGGCAGGGGGCAGAGGAGACCCAGTACTTC. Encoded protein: CAWGTWQGAEETQYF.

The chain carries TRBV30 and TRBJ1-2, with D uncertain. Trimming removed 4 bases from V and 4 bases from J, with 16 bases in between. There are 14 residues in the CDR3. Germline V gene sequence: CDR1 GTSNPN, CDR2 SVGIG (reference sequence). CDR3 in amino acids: CAWNSYWQSYGYTF. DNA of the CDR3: TGTGCCTGGAACAGCTACTGGCAGAGCTATGGCTACACCTTC.

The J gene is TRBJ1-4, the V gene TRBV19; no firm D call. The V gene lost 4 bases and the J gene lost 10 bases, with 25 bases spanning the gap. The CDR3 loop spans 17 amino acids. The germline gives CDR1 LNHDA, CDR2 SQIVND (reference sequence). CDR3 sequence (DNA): TGTGCCAGTAGTAGTCGGTCTGGACTCGACTTAAGCGGAAAACTGTTTTTT. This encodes CASSSRSGLDLSGKLFF.

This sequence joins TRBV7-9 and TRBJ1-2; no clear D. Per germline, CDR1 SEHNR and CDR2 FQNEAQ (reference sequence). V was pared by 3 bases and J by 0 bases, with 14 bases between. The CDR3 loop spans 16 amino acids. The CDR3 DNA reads TGTGCCAGCAGCTTGAGGGTCCGCGGGACTAACTATGGCTACACCTTC. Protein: CASSLRVRGTNYGYTF.

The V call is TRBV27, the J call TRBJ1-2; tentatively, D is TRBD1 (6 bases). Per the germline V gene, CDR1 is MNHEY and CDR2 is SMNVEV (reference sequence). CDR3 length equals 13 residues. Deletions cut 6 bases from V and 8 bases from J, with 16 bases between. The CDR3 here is CASRRGPGDGYTF. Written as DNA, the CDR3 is TGTGCCAGCAGGAGGGGACCAGGGGACGGCTACACCTTC.

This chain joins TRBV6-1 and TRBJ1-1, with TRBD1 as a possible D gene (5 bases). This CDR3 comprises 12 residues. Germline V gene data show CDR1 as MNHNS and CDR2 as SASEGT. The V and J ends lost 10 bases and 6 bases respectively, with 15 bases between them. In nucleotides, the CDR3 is TGTGCCACTTCACTCCAGGGCCCTGAAGCTTTCTTT. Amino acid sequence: CATSLQGPEAFF.

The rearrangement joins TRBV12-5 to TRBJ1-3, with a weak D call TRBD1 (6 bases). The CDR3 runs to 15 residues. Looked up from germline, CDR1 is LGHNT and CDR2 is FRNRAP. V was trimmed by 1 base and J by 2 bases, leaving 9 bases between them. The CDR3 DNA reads TGTGCTAGTGGTTTGGACAGGGCGGCTGGAAACACCATATATTTT. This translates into CASGLDRAAGNTIYF.

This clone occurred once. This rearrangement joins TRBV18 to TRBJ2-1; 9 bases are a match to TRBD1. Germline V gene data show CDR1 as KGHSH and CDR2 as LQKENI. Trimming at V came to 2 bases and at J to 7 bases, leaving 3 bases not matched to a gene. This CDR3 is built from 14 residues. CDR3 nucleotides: TGTGCCAGCTCACCAGGGACAGGGAGAAATGAGCAGTTCTTC. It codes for CASSPGTGRNEQFF.

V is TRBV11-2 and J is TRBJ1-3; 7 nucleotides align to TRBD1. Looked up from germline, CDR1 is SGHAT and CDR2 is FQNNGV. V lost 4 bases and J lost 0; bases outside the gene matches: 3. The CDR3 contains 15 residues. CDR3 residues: CASSSTGNSGNTIYF. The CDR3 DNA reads TGTGCCAGCAGCTCGACAGGGAACTCTGGAAACACCATATATTTT.

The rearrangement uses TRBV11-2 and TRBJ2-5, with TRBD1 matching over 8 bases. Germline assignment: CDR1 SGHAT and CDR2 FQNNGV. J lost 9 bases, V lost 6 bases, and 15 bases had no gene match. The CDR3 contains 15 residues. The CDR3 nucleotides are TGTGCCAGCAGTCTATCCCGGACAGGGCTTGCGGCCCAGTACTTC. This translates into CASSLSRTGLAAQYF.

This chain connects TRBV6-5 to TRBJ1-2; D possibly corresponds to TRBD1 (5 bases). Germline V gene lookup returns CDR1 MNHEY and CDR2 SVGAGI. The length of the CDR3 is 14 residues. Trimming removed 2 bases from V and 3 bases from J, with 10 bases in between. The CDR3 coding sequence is TGTGCCAGCAGTTACGGAACAGGCTACTATGGCTACACCTTC. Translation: CASSYGTGYYGYTF.

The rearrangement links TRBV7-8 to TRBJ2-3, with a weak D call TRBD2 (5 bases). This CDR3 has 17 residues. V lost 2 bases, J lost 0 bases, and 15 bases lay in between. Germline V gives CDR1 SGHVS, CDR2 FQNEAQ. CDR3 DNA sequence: TGTGCCAGCAGCTTATTTTTAGCGTTTGAAAGCACAGATACGCAGTATTTT. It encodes CASSLFLAFESTDTQYF.

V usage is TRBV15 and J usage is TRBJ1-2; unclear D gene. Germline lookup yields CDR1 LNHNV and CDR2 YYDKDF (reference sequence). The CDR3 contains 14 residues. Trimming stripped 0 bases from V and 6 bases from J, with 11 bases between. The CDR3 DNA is TGTGCCACCAGCAGAGATACTTCGTCCCATGGCTACACCTTC. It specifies CATSRDTSSHGYTF.

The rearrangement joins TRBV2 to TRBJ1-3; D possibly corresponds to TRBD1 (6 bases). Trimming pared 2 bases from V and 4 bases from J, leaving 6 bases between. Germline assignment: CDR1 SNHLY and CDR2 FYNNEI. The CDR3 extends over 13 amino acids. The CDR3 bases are TGTGCCAGCAGTGAACAGGGGGGAAACACCATATATTTT. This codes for CASSEQGGNTIYF.

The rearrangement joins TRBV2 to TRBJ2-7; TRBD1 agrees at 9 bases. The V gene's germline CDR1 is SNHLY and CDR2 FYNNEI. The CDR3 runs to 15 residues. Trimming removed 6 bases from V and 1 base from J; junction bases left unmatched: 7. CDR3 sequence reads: CASSFRDRVSYEQYF. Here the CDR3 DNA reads TGTGCCAGCAGCTTCCGGGACAGGGTGTCCTACGAGCAGTACTTC.

CDR3 sequence: CASSDGSAGELFF. CDR3 sequence (DNA): TGTGCCAGCAGTGACGGGAGCGCCGGGGAGCTGTTTTTT. The chain uses TRBV25-1 and TRBJ2-2; D may be TRBD2 (6 bases). Germline-derived CDR1 and CDR2 are MGHDK and SYGVNS. The length of the CDR3 is 13 residues. Trimming stripped 3 bases from V and 6 bases from J, with 8 bases between. The full variable domain, its missing parts supplied by reference TRBV25-1 and TRBJ2-2, is EADIYQTPRYLVIGTGKKITLECSQTMGHDKMYWYQQDPGMELHLIHYSYGVNSTEKGDLSSESTVSRIRTEHFPLTLESARPSHTSQYLCASSDGSAGELFFGEGSRLTVL.

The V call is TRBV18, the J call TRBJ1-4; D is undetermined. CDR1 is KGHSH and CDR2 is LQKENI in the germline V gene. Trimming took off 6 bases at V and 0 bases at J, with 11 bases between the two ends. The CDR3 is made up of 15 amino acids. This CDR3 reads CASSPTHATNEKLFF. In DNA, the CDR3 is TGTGCCAGCTCTCCAACACATGCAACTAATGAAAAACTGTTTTTT. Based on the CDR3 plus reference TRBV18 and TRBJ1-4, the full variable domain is NAGVMQNPRHLVRRRGQEARLRCSPMKGHSHVYWYRQLPEEGLKFMVYLQKENIIDESGMPKERFSAEFPKEGPSILRIQQVVRGDSAAYFCASSPTHATNEKLFFGSGTQLSVL.